The TCR beta chain described here comes from a study of cytomegalovirus exposure and HLA in healthy donors. Study conclusions and caveats: Later on, analysis showed that most CMV-associated TCR beta chains appeared to be HLA-restricted. Researchers reported in a later analysis that a missense DCLRE1C variant was tied to TCR beta V- and J-gene trimming. A later analysis showed TCR association rates differing by HLA locus, peaking at DRB1 and lowest at HLA-C. In a later analysis, donors in an Asian-associated ancestry cluster reportedly had fewer N-insertions in productive TCRs than the cohort mean.

This clone was seen a few times. As yet, its antigen is unknown. This CDR3 has 14 residues. V was pared by 5 bases and J by 1 base, with 12 bases between. The germline gives CDR1 SGHTA, CDR2 FQGNSA. Both 60 Vbeta primers and 13 Jbeta primers went into the PCR. Assay used: immunoSEQ multiplex PCR; TCRdb lists only in-frame clones, some missing. The table includes 140,000 to 150,000 clones, about 72% detected once. The origin of this receptor is a man aged 40-50 years in good health and CMV-seronegative. The chain joins TRBV7-2 to TRBJ2-7; TRBD1 is a possible D gene (8 bases). Sequencing used PBMCs. For the CDR3, the DNA is TGTGCCAGCAGCCCACAGGGGGGGTCCTACGAGCAGTACTTC. Its protein product is CASSPQGGSYEQYF. The full variable domain, with the rest looked up from reference TRBV7-2 and TRBJ2-7, is GAGVSQSPSNKVTEKGKDVELRCDPISGHTALYWYRQSLGQGLEFLIYFQGNSAPDKSGLPSDRFSAERTGGSVSTLTIQRTQQEDSAVYLCASSPQGGSYEQYFGPGTRLTVT.